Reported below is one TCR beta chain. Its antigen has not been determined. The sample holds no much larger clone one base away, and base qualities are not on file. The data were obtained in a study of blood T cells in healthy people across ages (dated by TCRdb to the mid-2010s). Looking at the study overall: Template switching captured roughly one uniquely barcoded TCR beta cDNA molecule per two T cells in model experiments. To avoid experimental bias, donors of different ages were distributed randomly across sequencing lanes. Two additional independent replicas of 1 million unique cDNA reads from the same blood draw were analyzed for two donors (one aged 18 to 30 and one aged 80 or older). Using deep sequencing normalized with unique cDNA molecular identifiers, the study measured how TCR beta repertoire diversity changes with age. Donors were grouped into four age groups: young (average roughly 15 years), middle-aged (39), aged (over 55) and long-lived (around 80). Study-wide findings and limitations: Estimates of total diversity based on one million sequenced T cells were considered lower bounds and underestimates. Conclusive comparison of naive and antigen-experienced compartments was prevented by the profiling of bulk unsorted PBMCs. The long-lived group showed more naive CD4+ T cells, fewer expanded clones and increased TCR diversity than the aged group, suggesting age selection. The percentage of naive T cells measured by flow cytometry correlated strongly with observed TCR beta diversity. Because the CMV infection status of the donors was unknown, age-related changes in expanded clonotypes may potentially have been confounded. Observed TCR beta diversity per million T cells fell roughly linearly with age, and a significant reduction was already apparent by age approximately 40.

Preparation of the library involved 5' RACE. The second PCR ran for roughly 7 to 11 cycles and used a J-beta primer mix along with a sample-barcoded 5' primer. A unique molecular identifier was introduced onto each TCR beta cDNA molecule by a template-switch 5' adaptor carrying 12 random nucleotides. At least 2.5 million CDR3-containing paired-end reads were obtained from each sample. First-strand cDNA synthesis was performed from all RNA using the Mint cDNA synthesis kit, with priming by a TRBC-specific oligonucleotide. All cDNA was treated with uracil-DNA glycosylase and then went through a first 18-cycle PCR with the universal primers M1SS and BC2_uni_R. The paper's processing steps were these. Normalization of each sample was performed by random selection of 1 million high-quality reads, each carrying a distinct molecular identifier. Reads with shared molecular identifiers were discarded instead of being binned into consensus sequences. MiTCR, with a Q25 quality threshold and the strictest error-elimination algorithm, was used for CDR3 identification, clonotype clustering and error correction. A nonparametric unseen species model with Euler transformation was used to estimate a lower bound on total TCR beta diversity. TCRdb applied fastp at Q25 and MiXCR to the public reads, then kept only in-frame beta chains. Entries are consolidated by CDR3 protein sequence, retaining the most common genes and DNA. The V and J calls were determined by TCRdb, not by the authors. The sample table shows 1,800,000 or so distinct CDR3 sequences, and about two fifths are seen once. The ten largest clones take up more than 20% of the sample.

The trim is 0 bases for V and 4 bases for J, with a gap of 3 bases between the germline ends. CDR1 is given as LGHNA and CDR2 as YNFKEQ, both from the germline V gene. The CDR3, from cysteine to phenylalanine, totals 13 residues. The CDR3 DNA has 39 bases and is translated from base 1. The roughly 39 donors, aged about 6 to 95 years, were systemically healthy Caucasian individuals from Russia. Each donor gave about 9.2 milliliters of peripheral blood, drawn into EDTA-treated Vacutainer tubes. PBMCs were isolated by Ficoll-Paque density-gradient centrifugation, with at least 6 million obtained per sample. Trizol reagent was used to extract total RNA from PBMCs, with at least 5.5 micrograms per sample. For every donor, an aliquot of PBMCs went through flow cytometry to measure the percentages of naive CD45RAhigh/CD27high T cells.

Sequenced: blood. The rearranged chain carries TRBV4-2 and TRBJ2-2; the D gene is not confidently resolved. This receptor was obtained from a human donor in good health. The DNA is TGTGCCAGCAGCCAAGAGGTCACCGGGGAGCTGTTTTTT. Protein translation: CASSQEVTGELFF.